The text below deals with one T cell receptor (beta chain). The authors extracted total RNA from unfractionated whole blood. TCRdb independently ran MiXCR on the 5' RACE reads; one entry per CDR3 protein. The table records over 70,000 distinct CDR3 sequences, about 16% of them present only once. The data belong to a study of human T cells and chemical hapten exposure. The CDR3 contains 14 residues. From germline, CDR1 is SGHRS and CDR2 YFSETQ. The J segment lost 5 bases and the V segment lost 4 bases, leaving 8 bases of the junction unmatched. The gene calls are TRBV5-1 and TRBJ1-2; 7 nucleotides agree with TRBD1. This clonotype was sampled from a female donor in good health. CDR3 residues: CASSREGQKYGYTF. CDR3 nucleotides: TGCGCCAGCAGCCGAGAGGGACAGAAGTATGGCTACACCTTC.